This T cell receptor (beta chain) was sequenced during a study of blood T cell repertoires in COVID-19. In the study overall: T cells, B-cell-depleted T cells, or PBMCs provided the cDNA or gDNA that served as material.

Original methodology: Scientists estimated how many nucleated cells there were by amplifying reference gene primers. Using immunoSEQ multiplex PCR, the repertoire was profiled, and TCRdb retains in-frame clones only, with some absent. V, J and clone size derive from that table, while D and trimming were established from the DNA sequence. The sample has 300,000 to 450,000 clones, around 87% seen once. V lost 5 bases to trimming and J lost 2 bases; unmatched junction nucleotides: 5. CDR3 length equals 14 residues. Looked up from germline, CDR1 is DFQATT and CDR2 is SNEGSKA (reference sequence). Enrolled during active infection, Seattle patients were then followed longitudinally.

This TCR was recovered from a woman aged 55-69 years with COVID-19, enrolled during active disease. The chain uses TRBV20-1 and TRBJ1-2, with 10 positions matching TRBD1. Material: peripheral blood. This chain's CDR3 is CSARGTGVNYGYTF. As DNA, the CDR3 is TGCAGTGCTCGTGGGACAGGGGTCAACTATGGCTACACCTTC.